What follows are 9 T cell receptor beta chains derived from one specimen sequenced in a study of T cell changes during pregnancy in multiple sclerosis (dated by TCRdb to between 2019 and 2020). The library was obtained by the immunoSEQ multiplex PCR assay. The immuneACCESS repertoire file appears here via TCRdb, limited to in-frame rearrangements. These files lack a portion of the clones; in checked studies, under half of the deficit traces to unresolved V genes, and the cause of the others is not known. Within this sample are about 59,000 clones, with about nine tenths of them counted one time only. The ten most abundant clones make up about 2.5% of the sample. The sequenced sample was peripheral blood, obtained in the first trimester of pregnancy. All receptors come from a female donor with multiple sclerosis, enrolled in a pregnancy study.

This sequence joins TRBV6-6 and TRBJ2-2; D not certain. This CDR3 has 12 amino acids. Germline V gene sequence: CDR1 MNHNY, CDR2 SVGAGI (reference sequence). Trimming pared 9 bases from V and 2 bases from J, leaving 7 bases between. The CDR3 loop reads CASLLNTGELFF. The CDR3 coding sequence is TGTGCCAGTCTGCTAAACACCGGGGAGCTGTTTTTT.

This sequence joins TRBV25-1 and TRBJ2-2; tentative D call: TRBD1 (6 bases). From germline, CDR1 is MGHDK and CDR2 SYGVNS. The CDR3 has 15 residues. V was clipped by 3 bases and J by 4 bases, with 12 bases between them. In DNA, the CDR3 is TGTGCCAGCAGTGACCCAACAGGGCCCACCGGGGAGCTGTTTTTT. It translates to CASSDPTGPTGELFF.

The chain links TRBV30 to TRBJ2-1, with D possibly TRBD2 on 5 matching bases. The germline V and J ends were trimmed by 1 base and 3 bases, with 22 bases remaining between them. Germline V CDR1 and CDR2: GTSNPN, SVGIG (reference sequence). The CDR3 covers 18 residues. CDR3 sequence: CAWSGADFGIRFYNEQFF. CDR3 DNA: TGTGCCTGGAGTGGAGCGGATTTCGGCATACGATTCTACAATGAGCAGTTCTTC.

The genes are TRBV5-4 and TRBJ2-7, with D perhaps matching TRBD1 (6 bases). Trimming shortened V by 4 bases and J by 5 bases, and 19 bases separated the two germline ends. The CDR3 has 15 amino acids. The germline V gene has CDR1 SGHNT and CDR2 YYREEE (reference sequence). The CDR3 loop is CASSPTGLVSDEQYF. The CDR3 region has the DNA TGTGCCAGCAGCCCCACAGGGCTAGTAAGCGACGAGCAGTACTTC.

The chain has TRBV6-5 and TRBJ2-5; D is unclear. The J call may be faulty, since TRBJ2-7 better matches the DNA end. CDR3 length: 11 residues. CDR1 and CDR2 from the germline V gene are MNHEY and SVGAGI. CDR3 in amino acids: CASSSTYEQYF. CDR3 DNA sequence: TGTGCCAGCAGTTCCACCTACGAGCAGTACTTC.

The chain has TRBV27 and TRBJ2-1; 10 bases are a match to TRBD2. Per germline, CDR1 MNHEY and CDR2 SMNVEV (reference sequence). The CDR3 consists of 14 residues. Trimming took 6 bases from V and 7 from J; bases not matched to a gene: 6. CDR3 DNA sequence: TGTGCCAGCAGGCTAGCGGGAGCTTGGAATGAGCAGTTCTTC. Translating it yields CASRLAGAWNEQFF.

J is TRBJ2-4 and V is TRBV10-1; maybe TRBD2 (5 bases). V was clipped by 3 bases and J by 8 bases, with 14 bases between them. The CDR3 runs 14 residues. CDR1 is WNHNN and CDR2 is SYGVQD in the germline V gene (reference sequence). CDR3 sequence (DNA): TGCGCCAGCAGTGATCCGAGGGTCGCCGACATTCAGTACTTC. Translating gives CASSDPRVADIQYF.

The CDR3 DNA sequence: TGCGCCAGCAGCCAAGTAGGCCTAGCGGAAAACACCGGGGAGCTGTTTTTT. It translates to CASSQVGLAENTGELFF. The chain has TRBV4-1 and TRBJ2-2; 7 bases agree with TRBD2. The germline V gene encodes CDR1 MGHRA and CDR2 YSYEKL. CDR3 length: 17 residues. V trimming: 1 base; J trimming: 2 bases; junction bases outside the gene matches: 7.

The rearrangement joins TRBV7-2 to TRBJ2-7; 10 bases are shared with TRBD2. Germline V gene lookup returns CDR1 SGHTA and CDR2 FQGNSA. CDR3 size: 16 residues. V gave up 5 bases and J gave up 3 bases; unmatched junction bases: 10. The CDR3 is CASSEDEAGGVYEQYF. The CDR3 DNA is TGTGCCAGCAGCGAGGATGAAGCGGGGGGGGTCTACGAGCAGTACTTC.